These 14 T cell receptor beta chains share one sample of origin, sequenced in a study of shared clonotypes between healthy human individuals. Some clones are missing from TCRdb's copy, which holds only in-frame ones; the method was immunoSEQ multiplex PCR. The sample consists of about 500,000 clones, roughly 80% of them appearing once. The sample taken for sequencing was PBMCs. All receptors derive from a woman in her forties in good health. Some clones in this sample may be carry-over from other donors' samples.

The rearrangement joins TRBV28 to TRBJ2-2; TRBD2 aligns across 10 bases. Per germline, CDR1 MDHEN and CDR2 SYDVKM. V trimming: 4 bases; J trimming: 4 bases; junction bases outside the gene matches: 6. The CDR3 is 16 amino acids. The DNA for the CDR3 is TGTGCCAGCAGTTCAATAGCGGGAGGCGGCACCGGGGAGCTGTTTTTT. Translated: CASSSIAGGGTGELFF.

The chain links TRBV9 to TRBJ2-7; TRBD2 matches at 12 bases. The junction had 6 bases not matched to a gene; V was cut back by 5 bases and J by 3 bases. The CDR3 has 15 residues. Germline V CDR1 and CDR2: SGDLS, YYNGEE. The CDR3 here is CASSASGRAFYEQYF. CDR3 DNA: TGTGCCAGCAGTGCTAGCGGGAGGGCCTTCTACGAGCAGTACTTC.

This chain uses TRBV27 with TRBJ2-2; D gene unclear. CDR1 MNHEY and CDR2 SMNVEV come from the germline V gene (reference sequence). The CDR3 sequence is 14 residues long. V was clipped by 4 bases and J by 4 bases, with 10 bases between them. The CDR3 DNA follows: TGTGCCAGCAGTTCGGTGCCCGGCACCGGGGAGCTGTTTTTT. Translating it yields CASSSVPGTGELFF.

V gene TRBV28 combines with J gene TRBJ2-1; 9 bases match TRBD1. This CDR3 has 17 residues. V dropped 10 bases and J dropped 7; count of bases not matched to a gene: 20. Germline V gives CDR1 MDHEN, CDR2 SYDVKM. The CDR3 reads CAIQQGAAGVVVNEQFF. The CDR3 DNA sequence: TGTGCCATACAACAGGGGGCGGCGGGAGTGGTGGTAAATGAGCAGTTCTTC. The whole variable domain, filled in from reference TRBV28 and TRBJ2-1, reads DVKVTQSSRYLVKRTGEKVFLECVQDMDHENMFWYRQDPGLGLRLIYFSYDVKMKEKGDIPEGYSVSREKKERFSLILESASTNQTSMYLCAIQQGAAGVVVNEQFFGPGTRLTVL.

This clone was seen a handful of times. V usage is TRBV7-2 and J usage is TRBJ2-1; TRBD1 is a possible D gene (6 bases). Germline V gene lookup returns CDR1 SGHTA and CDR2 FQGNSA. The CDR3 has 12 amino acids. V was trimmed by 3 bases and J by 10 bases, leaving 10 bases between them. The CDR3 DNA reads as TGTGCCAGCAGCTTCCCCGACAGGGAGCAGTTCTTC. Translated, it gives CASSFPDREQFF.

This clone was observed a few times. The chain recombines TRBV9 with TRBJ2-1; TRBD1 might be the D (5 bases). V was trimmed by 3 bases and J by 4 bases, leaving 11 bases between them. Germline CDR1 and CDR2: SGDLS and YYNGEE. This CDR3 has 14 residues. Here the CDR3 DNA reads TGTGCCAGCAGCGCTGACAGTTCGTACAATGAGCAGTTCTTC. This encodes CASSADSSYNEQFF.

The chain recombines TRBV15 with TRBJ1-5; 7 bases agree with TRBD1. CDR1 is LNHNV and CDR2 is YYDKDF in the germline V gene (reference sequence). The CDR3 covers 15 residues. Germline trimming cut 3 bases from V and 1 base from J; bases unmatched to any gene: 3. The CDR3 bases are TGTGCCACCAGCAGGGGACAGCTGAGCAATCAGCCCCAGCATTTT. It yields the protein CATSRGQLSNQPQHF.

CDR3 DNA sequence: TGTGCCAGCAGCTTGGGTGGCAGGGGGGAGCAGCCCCAGCATTTT. It specifies CASSLGGRGEQPQHF. This chain connects TRBV5-5 to TRBJ1-5, with TRBD1 matching 7 bases. The germline CDR1 and CDR2 sequences are SGHKS and YYEKEE (reference sequence). The CDR3 sequence is 15 residues long. V shed 0 bases and J 7 bases; nucleotides not matched to a gene: 7.

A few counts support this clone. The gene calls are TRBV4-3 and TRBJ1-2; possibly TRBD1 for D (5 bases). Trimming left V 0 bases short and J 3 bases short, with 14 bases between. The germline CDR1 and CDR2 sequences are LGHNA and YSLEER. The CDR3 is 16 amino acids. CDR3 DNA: TGCGCCAGCAGCCAAGAATTGCAGGGTTCACACTATGGCTACACCTTC. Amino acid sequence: CASSQELQGSHYGYTF.

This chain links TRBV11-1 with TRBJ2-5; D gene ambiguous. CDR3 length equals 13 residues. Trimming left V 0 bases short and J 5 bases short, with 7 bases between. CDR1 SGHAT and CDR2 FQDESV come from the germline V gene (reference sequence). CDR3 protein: CASSLAGGETQYF. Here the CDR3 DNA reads TGTGCCAGCAGCTTAGCGGGTGGGGAGACCCAGTACTTC. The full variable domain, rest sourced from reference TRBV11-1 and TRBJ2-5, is EAEVAQSPRYKITEKSQAVAFWCDPISGHATLYWYRQILGQGPELLVQFQDESVVDDSQLPKDRFSAERLKGVDSTLKIQPAELGDSAMYLCASSLAGGETQYFGPGTRLLVL.

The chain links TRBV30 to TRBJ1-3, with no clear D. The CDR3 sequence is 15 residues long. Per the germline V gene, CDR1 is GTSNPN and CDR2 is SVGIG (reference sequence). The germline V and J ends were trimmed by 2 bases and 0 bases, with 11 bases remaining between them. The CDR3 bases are TGTGCCTGGAGTAGAGTTGGTAACTCTGGAAACACCATATATTTT. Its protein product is CAWSRVGNSGNTIYF.

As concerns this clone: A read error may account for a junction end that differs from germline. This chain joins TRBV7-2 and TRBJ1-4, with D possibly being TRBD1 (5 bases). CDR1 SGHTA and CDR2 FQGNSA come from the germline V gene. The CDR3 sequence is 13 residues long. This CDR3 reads CASSRDGSEKLVF. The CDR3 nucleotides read TGTGCCAGCAGTAGGGACGGTAGTGAAAAACTGGTTTTT.

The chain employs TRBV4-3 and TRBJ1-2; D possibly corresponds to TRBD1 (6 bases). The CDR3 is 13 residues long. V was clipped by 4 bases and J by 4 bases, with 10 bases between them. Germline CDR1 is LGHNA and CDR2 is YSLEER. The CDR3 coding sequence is TGCGCCAGCAGCCCCTCCAGGGGCTATGGCTACACCTTC. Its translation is CASSPSRGYGYTF.

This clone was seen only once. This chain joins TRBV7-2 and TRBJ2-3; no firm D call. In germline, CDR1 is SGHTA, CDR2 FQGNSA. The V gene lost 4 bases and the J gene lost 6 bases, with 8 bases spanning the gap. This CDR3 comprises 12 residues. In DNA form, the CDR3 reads TGTGCCAGCAGCTCTTATGGGGATACGCAGTATTTT. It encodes CASSSYGDTQYF.